This entry lists 3 T cell receptor beta chains sequenced from one sample in a study of human T cells and chemical hapten exposure. As for time point: patch test 2, 6 weeks after DPC sensitization. The treatment denotes: therapeutic diphenylcyclopropenone sensitization with weekly scalp DPC. MiXCR, applied by TCRdb to the RACE reads, yields one record per CDR3 protein. The top ten clones hold more than 1.5% of a sample with approximately 91,000 distinct CDR3 sequences, approximately 10% of them seen once. Source: whole blood, taken in connection with sensitization to the hapten diphenylcyclopropenone (DPC). The receptors derive from a man in his late teens or twenties with alopecia areata. Some clones in this sample may be carry-over from other donors' samples.

The table lists this clonotype with a few counts. The chain uses TRBV5-4 and TRBJ1-1; D perhaps matches TRBD1 (5 bases). This CDR3 is 13 amino acids long. V gave up 4 bases and J gave up 4 bases, with 11 bases separating them. Germline V lookup: CDR1 SGHNT, CDR2 YYREEE (reference sequence). The CDR3 DNA follows: TGTGCCAGCAGCCGCAGGGAATTCACTGAAGCTTTCTTT. Translating it yields CASSRREFTEAFF.

This clonotype was observed a few times. The chain has TRBV28 and TRBJ1-2; 11 nucleotides match TRBD1. Germline CDR1 is MDHEN and CDR2 is SYDVKM. Germline trimming cut 5 bases from V and 6 bases from J; bases unmatched to any gene: 8. This CDR3 has 15 amino acids. The CDR3 DNA follows: TGTGCCAGCAGTCTCTCCGGGACAGGGGGACATGGCTACACCTTC. It is translated as CASSLSGTGGHGYTF.

The rearrangement joins TRBV29-1 to TRBJ1-1, with no clear D. V lost 4 bases, J lost 6 bases, and 9 bases lay in between. The CDR3 loop spans 11 amino acids. From germline, CDR1 is SQVTM and CDR2 ANQGSEA. CDR3 sequence: CSVGGGAEAFF. CDR3 bases: TGCAGCGTTGGCGGCGGCGCTGAAGCTTTCTTT.